This entry features one T cell receptor (beta chain) sequence. Antigen specificity is unknown. The protocol was immunoSEQ multiplex PCR, while the TCRdb copy is restricted to in-frame clones and leaves out a portion. The data show 35,000 to 50,000 clones, more than 60% seen once. The sample is drawn from a study of vaccination effects on CD4 cells after COVID-19. Study background: Two doses of BNT162b2 or mRNA-1273 vaccine were administered to participants. General observations from the study: Among infection- and vaccine-induced clones, marked clonal contraction occurred late after vaccination.

Antigen-specific CD4+ T cells expanded by the ViraFEST assay with viral peptide pools were then sequenced. Investigators separated out CD4+ T cells once 10 days of culture had passed. None of these healthy vaccinees had been infected with SARS-CoV-2 before vaccination. The sequence derives from a human donor who received a COVID-19 vaccine. The material sequenced was CD4+ T cells from PBMCs cultured with HCoV-OC43 spike peptides, taken before COVID-19 vaccination. Subset given: HCoV-OC43 spike overlapping peptide pool stimulation.

The CDR3 spells CSVAGTGGLGTEAFF. The CDR3 nucleotides are TGCAGCGTGGCCGGGACAGGGGGCTTAGGGACTGAAGCTTTCTTT. The genes are TRBV29-1 and TRBJ1-1; TRBD1 matches 12 bases. The ends lost 6 bases at V and 5 bases at J; junction bases unmatched: 10. From germline, CDR1 is SQVTM and CDR2 ANQGSEA. CDR3 length equals 15 residues.